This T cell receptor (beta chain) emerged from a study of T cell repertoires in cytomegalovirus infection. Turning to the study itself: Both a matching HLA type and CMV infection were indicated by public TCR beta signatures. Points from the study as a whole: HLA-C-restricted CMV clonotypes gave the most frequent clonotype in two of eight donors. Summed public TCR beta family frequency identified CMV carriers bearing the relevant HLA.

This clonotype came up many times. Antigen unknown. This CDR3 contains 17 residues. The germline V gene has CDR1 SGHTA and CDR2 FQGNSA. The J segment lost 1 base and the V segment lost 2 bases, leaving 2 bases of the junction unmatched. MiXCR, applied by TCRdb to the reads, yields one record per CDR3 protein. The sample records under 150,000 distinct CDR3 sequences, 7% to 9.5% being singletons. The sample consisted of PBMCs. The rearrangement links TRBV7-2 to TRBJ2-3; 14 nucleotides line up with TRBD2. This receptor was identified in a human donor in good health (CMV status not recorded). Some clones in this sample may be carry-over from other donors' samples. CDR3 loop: CASSLRGLAGGTDTQYF. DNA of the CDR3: TGTGCCAGCAGCTTAAGGGGACTAGCGGGGGGCACAGATACGCAGTATTTT.